The 10 T cell receptor beta chains listed next were all sequenced from one sample in a study of blood T cells in healthy people across ages (dated by TCRdb to 2014 to 2015). The library was made by 5' RACE. TCRdb lists the instrument as Illumina HiSeq 2500. A second roughly 7 to 12 cycle PCR used a sample-barcoded 5' primer and a J-beta primer mix. TCRdb reworked the public reads: Q25 trimming with fastp, MiXCR clone assembly, productive beta chains retained. Each entry is one CDR3 protein sequence, shown with its most common DNA and genes. The sample table records 1.5 million or so distinct CDR3 sequences; 42% of these occur just once. 7.9% of the sample is in the top ten clones. Sequencing was done on a sample of blood. These receptors were taken from a woman between 18 and 30 years old in good health.

This chain joins TRBV19 and TRBJ2-3; TRBD2 agrees at 9 bases. V lost 10 bases and J lost 2; bases outside the gene matches: 4. Germline V CDR1 and CDR2: LNHDA, SQIVND (reference sequence). CDR3 length: 13 residues. The CDR3, as DNA: TGTGCCACCCGACTAGCGGCCACAGATACGCAGTATTTT. Its protein product is CATRLAATDTQYF. The full variable domain, in which reference TRBV19 and TRBJ2-3 provide the parts outside the CDR3, is DGGITQSPKYLFRKEGQNVTLSCEQNLNHDAMYWYRQDPGQGLRLIYYSQIVNDFQKGDIAEGYSVSREKKESFPLTVTSAQKNPTAFYLCATRLAATDTQYFGPGTRLTVL.

V usage is TRBV27 and J usage is TRBJ1-3; tentative D call: TRBD1 (6 bases). The CDR3 sequence is 14 residues long. The V end was cut by 3 bases, the J end by 2 bases, with 8 bases between. Germline V CDR1 and CDR2: MNHEY, SMNVEV (reference sequence). The CDR3: CASSFGGPGNTIYF. CDR3 coding DNA: TGTGCCAGCAGTTTTGGGGGGCCTGGAAACACCATATATTTT.

This clonotype was counted between two and nine times. J is TRBJ2-4 and V is TRBV12-3 or TRBV12-4; 7 bases are shared with TRBD1. The last part of the DNA fits TRBJ2-7 better; the J call may be wrong. This CDR3 is built from 15 residues. CDR3: CASSYGVDRADEQYF. DNA of the CDR3: TGTGCCAGCAGTTATGGGGTCGACAGGGCAGACGAGCAGTACTTC.

This clonotype appeared a few times. CDR3 DNA: TGTGCCAGCAGCTGGACAGGGGATAGCTATGGCTACACCTTC. Amino acid sequence: CASSWTGDSYGYTF. This chain links TRBV7-9 with TRBJ1-2; 9 nucleotides match TRBD1. The CDR3 length is 14 residues. CDR1 is SEHNR, CDR2 FQNEAQ, per germline (reference sequence). Germline trimming cut 4 bases from V and 4 bases from J; bases unmatched to any gene: 4.

In DNA, the CDR3 is TGTGCCAGTAGCCCTCCCGCTAGACGGAATGAGCAGTTCTTC. It translates to CASSPPARRNEQFF. V is TRBV19 and J is TRBJ2-1; D is uncertain. Between the trimmed V and J ends, which lost 6 bases and 7 bases, there was a span of 16 bases. The germline gives CDR1 LNHDA, CDR2 SQIVND (reference sequence). The CDR3 is 14 amino acids.

The chain is built from TRBV6-1 and TRBJ1-5; possibly TRBD1 for D (5 bases). The germline V gene has CDR1 MNHNS and CDR2 SASEGT. With 2 bases removed from V and 0 bases from J, the gap between germline ends came to 11 bases. The CDR3 has 16 residues. CDR3: CASSEPGRVSNQPQHF. CDR3 in DNA: TGTGCCAGCAGTGAACCCGGCAGGGTTAGCAATCAGCCCCAGCATTTT.

The chain recombines TRBV28 with TRBJ1-2, with TRBD1 as a possible D gene (5 bases). The CDR3 has 14 amino acids. V was trimmed by 2 bases and J by 7 bases, leaving 14 bases between them. Germline-derived CDR1 and CDR2 are MDHEN and SYDVKM. CDR3 coding DNA: TGTGCCAGCAGTTTAGCTGGCAGGGTCTGTGGCTACACCTTC. The encoded protein is CASSLAGRVCGYTF.

The rearrangement joins TRBV5-1 to TRBJ1-1; D perhaps matches TRBD1 (6 bases). Trimming pared 5 bases from V and 5 bases from J, leaving 16 bases between. Germline V gene data show CDR1 as SGHRS and CDR2 as YFSETQ. The CDR3 covers 14 residues. The CDR3 loop is CASSWTDLGTEAFF. The CDR3 DNA sequence: TGCGCCAGCAGTTGGACAGACCTGGGGACTGAAGCTTTCTTT.

This clonotype was recorded a few times. J is TRBJ2-3 and V is TRBV7-9; D gene ambiguous. Germline V gives CDR1 SEHNR, CDR2 FQNEAQ (reference sequence). The CDR3 covers 14 residues. Trimming took off 6 bases at V and 2 bases at J, with 12 bases between the two ends. CDR3 nucleotide sequence: TGTGCCAGCAGGCTTACGGGCCTCACAGATACGCAGTATTTT. Translating it yields CASRLTGLTDTQYF.

This clonotype was seen only a few times. V is TRBV12-3 or TRBV12-4 and J is TRBJ2-6; D may be TRBD1 (5 bases). This CDR3 comprises 15 residues. Trimming took off 6 bases at V and 8 bases at J, with 17 bases between the two ends. This chain's CDR3 is CASSPPRTRSNVLTF. In DNA form, the CDR3 reads TGTGCCAGCAGCCCCCCGCGGACAAGGTCCAACGTCCTGACTTTC.